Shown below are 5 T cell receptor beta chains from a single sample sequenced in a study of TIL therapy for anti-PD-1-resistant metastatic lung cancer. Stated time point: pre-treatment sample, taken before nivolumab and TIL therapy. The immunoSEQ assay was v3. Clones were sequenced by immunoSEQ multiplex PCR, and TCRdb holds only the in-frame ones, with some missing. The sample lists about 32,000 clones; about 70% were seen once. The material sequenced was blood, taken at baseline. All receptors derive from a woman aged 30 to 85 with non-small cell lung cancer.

CDR3 sequence reads: CAISKIAGEGRDTQYF. CDR3 bases: TGTGCCATCAGTAAAATAGCGGGAGAAGGACGAGATACGCAGTATTTT. V gene TRBV10-3 combines with J gene TRBJ2-3; 9 bases align to TRBD2. The germline CDR1 and CDR2 sequences are ENHRY and SYGVKD. The junction had 11 bases not matched to a gene; V was cut back by 5 bases and J by 5 bases. This CDR3 is 16 amino acids long.

The CDR3 is CASATAGLAGGASKNIQYF. In DNA, the CDR3 is TGTGCCAGTGCGACCGCGGGACTAGCGGGAGGGGCATCCAAAAACATTCAGTACTTC. This chain uses TRBV19 with TRBJ2-4; 16 bases are a match to TRBD2. J lost 2 bases, V lost 8 bases, and 12 bases had no gene match. The CDR3 is made up of 19 amino acids. CDR1 and CDR2 (germline): LNHDA, SQIVND (reference sequence).

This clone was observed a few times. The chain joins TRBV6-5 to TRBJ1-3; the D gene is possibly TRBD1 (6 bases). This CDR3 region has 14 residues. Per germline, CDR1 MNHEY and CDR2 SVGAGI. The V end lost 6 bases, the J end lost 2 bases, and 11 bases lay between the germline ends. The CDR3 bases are TGTGCCAGCAGACCCGGGGGGCCTGGAAACACCATATATTTT. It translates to CASRPGGPGNTIYF.

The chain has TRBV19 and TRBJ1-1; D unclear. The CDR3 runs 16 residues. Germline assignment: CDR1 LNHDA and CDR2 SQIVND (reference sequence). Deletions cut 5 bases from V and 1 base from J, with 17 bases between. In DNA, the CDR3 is TGTGCCAGTAGTTCTAACACGGGAACGGCGAACACTGAAGCTTTCTTT. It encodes CASSSNTGTANTEAFF. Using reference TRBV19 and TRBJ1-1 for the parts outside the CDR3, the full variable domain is DGGITQSPKYLFRKEGQNVTLSCEQNLNHDAMYWYRQDPGQGLRLIYYSQIVNDFQKGDIAEGYSVSREKKESFPLTVTSAQKNPTAFYLCASSSNTGTANTEAFFGQGTRLTVV.

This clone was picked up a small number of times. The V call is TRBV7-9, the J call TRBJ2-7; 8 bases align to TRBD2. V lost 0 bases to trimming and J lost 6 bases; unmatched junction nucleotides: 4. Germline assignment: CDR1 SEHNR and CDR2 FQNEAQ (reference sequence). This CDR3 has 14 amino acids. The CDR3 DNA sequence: TGTGCCAGCAGCTTAGCCAGCGGGAGTATCGAGCAGTACTTC. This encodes CASSLASGSIEQYF. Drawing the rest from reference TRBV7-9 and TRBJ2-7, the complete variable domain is DTGVSQNPRHKITKRGQNVTFRCDPISEHNRLYWYRQTLGQGPEFLTYFQNEAQLEKSRLLSDRFSAERPKGSFSTLEIQRTEQGDSAMYLCASSLASGSIEQYFGPGTRLTVT.